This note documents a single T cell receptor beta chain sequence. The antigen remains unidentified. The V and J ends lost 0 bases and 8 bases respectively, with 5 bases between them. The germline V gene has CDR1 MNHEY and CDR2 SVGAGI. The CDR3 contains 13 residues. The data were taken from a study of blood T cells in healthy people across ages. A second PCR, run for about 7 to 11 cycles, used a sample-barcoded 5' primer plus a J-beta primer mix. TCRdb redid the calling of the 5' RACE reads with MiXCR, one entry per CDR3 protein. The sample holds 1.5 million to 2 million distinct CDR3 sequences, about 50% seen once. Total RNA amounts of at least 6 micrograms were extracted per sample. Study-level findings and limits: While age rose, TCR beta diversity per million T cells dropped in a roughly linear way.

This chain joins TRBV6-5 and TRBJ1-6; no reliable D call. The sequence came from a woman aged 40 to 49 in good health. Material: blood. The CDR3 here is CASSYSQDSPLHF. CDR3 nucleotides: TGTGCCAGCAGTTACTCCCAGGATTCACCCCTCCACTTT.